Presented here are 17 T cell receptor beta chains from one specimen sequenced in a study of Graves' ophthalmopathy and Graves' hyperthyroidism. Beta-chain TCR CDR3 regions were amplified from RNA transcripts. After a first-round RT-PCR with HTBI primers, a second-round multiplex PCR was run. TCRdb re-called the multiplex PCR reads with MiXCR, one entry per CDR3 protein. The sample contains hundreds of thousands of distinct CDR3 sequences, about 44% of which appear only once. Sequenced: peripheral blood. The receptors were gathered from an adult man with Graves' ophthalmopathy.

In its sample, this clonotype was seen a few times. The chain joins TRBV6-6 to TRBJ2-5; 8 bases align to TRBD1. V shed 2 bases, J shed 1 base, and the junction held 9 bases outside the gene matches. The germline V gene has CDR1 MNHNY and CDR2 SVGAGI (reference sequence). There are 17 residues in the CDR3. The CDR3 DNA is TGTGCCAGCAGTTACCTAGGACAGGGTGCCCTCCAAGAGACCCAGTACTTC. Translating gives CASSYLGQGALQETQYF.

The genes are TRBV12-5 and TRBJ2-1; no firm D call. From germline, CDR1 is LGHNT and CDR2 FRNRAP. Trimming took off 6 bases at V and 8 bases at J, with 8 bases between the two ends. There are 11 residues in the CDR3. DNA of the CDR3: TGTGCTAGTGGCCCTGGGGATGAGCAGTTCTTC. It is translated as CASGPGDEQFF.

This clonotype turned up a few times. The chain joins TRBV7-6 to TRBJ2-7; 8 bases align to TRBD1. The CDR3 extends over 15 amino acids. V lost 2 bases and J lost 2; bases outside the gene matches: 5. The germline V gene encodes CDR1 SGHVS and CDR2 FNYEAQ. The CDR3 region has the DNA TGTGCCAGCAGCTTACAGGGGGCGCGTCCCTACGAGCAGTACTTC. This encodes CASSLQGARPYEQYF.

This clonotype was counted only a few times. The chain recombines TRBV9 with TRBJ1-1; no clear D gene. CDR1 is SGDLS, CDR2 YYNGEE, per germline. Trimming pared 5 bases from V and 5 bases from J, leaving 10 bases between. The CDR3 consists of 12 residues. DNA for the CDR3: TGTGCCAGCAGAGCGGGGAGGACTGAAGCTTTCTTT. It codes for CASRAGRTEAFF.

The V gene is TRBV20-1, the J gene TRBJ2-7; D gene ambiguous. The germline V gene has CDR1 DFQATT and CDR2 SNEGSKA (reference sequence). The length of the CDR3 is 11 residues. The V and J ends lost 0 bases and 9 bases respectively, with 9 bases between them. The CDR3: CSARDAAGQYF. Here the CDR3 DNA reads TGCAGTGCTAGAGATGCCGCAGGGCAGTACTTC.

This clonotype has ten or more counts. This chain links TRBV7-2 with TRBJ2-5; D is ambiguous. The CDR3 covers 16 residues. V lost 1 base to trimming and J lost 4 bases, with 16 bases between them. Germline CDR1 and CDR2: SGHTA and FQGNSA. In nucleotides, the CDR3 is TGTGCCAGCAGCTTAGATGGCAGTCCAAGTGGAGAGACCCAGTACTTC. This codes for CASSLDGSPSGETQYF.

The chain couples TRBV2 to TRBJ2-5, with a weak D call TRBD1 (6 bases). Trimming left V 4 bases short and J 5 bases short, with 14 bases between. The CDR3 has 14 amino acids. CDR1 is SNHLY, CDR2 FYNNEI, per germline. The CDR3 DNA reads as TGTGCCAGCAGTGGGACAGACGATCCGGAGACCCAGTACTTC. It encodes CASSGTDDPETQYF.

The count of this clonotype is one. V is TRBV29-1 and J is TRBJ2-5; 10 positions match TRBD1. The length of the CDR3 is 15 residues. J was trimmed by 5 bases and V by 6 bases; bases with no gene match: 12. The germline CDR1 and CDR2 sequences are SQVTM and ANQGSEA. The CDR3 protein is CSVPMDRGSHETQYF. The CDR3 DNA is TGCAGCGTCCCCATGGACAGGGGGAGCCACGAGACCCAGTACTTC.

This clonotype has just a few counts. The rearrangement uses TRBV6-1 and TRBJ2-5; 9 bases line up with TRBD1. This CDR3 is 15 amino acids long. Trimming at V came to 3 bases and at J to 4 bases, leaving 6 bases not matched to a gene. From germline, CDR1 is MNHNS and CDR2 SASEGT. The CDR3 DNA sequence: TGTGCCAGCAGTGATGGGGACAGGGCGGCAGAGACCCAGTACTTC. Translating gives CASSDGDRAAETQYF.

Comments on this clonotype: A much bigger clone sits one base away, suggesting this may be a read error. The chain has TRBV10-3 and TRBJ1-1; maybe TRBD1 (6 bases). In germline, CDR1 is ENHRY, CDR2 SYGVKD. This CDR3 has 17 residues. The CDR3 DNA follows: TGTGCCATCAGTGAGCCCCGGGACAACGGCGGGAACACTGAAGCTCTCTTT. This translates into CAISEPRDNGGNTEALF.

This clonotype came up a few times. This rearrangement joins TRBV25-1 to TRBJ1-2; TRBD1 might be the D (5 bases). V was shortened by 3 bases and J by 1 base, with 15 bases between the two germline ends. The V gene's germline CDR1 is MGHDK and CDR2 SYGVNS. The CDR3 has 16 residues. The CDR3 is CASSDSAGARNYGYTF. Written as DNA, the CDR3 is TGTGCCAGCAGTGATAGTGCCGGGGCCCGTAACTATGGCTACACCTTC.

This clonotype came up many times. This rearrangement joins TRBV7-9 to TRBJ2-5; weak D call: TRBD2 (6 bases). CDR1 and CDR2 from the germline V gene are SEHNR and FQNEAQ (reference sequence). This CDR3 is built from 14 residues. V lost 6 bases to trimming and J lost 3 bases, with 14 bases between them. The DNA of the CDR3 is TGTGCCAGCAGACTACGGGGGACGGAAGAGACCCAGTACTTC. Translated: CASRLRGTEETQYF.

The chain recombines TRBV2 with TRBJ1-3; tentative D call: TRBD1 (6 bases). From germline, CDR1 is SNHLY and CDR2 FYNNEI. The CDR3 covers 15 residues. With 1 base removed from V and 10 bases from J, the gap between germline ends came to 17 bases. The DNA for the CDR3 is TGTGCCAGCAGTGAAGGCAGGGGCGCGGGGAGGACCATATATTTT. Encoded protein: CASSEGRGAGRTIYF.

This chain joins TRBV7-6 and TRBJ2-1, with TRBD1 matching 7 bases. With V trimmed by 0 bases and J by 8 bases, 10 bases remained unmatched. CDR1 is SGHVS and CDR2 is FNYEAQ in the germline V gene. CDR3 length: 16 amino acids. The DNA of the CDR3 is TGTGCCAGCAGCTTAGCAGGGGGCGCGTACGTAGATGAGCAGTTCTTC. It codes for CASSLAGGAYVDEQFF.

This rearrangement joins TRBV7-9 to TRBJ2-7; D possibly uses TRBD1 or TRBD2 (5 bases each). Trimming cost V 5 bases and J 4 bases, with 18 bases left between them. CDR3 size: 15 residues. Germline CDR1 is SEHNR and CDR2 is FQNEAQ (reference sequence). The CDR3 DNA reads TGTGCCAGCAGCCAACTAACGAGGGGCCCGTACGAGCAGTACTTC. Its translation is CASSQLTRGPYEQYF.

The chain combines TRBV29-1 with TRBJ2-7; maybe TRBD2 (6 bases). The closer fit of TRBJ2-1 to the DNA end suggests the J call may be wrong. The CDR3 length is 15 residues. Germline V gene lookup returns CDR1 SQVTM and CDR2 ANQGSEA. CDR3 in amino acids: CSVEYRKRRDNEQFF. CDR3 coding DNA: TGCAGCGTTGAATATCGCAAGCGGAGGGACAATGAGCAGTTCTTC.

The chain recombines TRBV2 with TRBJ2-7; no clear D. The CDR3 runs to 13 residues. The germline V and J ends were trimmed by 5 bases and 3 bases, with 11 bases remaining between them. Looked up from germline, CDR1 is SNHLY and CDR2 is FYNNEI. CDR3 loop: CASSLSFNYEQYF. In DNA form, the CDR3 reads TGTGCCAGCAGTTTGTCGTTTAACTACGAGCAGTACTTC.